This record looks at one TCR beta chain sequence and its context. Its antigen is not yet known. No per-base quality is available; no much larger clone lies one base away. TCRbeta CDR3 regions were amplified from genomic DNA using the immunoSEQ Assay, a bias-controlled multiplex PCR. As for the original processing: The number of nucleated cells in each sample was estimated by amplification of reference gene primers within the assay. To quantify the absolute abundance of each unique TCRbeta CDR3 rearrangement, sequence reads were collapsed and filtered. For each sample, productive Simpson clonality was calculated as the square root of Simpson's diversity index across productive rearrangements. As stored in TCRdb, this immuneACCESS dataset retains in-frame rearrangements with V and J assigned. A fraction of the clones does not appear; measured against another copy, unresolved V genes explain less than half of the discrepancy, and the remainder lacks a known reason. For V, J and clone size, that table is used; D and trimming come from the DNA. Counted in this sample were around 95,000 clones; almost 90% of them appeared once. 5% of the sample lies in the top ten.

The sample belongs to a study of blood T cell repertoires in COVID-19 (dated by TCRdb to 2018 to 2021). General notes on the study: Samples from collaborators originated in the United States, Italy and Spain and spanned both the acute and convalescent phases of COVID-19. Samples came from the ongoing ImmuneRACE study (first 160 participants) plus 1,254 subjects from 6 global collaborators. The dataset comprised deeply sampled blood TCRbeta repertoires from subjects exposed to, actively infected with, or recovered from COVID-19. The prospective study material was composed of cDNA or gDNA derived from T cells, B-cell-depleted T cells, or PBMCs. HLA class I and class II types, where available, came from metadata supplied by the sample provider rather than from assay-based typing. A de-identified subject ID, COVID-19 status, age in years and sex were almost always included in the sample metadata. The repertoires were made available in a free public database intended to serve as a resource for research on the immune response to SARS-CoV-2.

The investigation overall reported the following: The quantity of clinical and demographic metadata differed by source and by participant and was supplied without curation.

The CDR3 has 15 amino acids, counting the end cysteine and phenylalanine. CDR3 DNA is the only sequence kept; it has 45 bases, read in frame from the first base. The germline V gene provides CDR1 MRHNA and CDR2 SNTAGT. Trimming removed 5 bases from V and 8 bases from J; the gene matches leave 9 bases unexplained. Collaborating institutions collected whole blood in K2EDTA tubes following their own protocols. For TCRbeta analysis, collaborators shipped samples as frozen whole blood, isolated PBMCs, or DNA extracted from either of those sample types. The V and J genes are TRBV6-4 and TRBJ2-1; the central 10 bases match TRBD2. Sequencing was performed on peripheral blood. The sequence was obtained from a human donor in a cohort sampled during active COVID-19. The CDR3 protein sequence reads: CASSTSSGSFDEQFF. In nucleotides, the sequence is TGTGCCAGCAGTACCTCTAGCGGGAGCTTCGATGAGCAGTTCTTC.